This T cell receptor beta chain stems from a study of blood T cell repertoires in COVID-19. Study information: COVID-19 samples from acute and convalescent phases originated in the United States, Italy and Spain.

V lost 4 bases to trimming and J lost 8 bases, with 9 bases between them. This CDR3 spans 12 amino acids. Germline loops: CDR1 MNHNY, CDR2 SVGAGI (reference sequence). Libraries were prepared by immunoSEQ multiplex PCR; TCRdb keeps only in-frame clonotypes and omits some of them. The table has 75,000 to 95,000 clones, roughly 88% seen once. This clone was observed a few times. Material for sequencing was peripheral blood. V and J are TRBV6-6 and TRBJ1-5, with a weak D call TRBD1 (5 bases). The TCR comes from a human donor in a cohort sampled during active COVID-19. CDR3 DNA: TGTGCCAGCAGTTGGGGGGAGGAGCCCCAGCATTTT. This sequence encodes CASSWGEEPQHF.